These 23 T cell receptor beta chains share one sample of origin, sequenced in a study of blood T cell repertoires in COVID-19 (TCRdb year 2020). The library came from the immunoSEQ multiplex PCR assay. TCRdb re-hosts the immuneACCESS table, in-frame sequences only. Its copies lack some clones; in the studies checked, an unresolved V gene accounts for under half of them, and the cause for the rest is not known. For this sample the table gives about 160,000 clones, of which approximately 86% were detected only once. About 10% of the sample is in the top ten clones. The sequencing input was peripheral blood. The receptors were sampled from an elderly woman with active or convalescent COVID-19.

This chain joins TRBV30 and TRBJ1-2; D remains ambiguous. The CDR3 is made up of 15 amino acids. The germline gives CDR1 GTSNPN, CDR2 SVGIG (reference sequence). V lost 0 bases, J lost 4 bases, and 15 bases lay in between. CDR3 loop: CAWSVPSGSVYGYTF. The CDR3 coding sequence is TGTGCCTGGAGTGTCCCATCAGGTAGTGTCTATGGCTACACCTTC.

CDR3 DNA: TGTGCCAGTAAAGTGGCGGGAGGGGCCTACGAGCAGTACTTC. Protein product: CASKVAGGAYEQYF. The rearrangement links TRBV19 to TRBJ2-7; 9 positions match TRBD2. With V trimmed by 7 bases and J by 2 bases, 6 bases remained unmatched. The CDR3 sequence is 14 residues long. Per the germline V gene, CDR1 is LNHDA and CDR2 is SQIVND (reference sequence).

V is TRBV5-1 and J is TRBJ1-4; perhaps TRBD1 as D (5 bases). CDR3 length: 14 amino acids. The ends were cut back, 1 base at V and 5 bases at J, with 9 bases in the middle. CDR1 and CDR2 (germline): SGHRS, YFSETQ. The CDR3 DNA follows: TGCGCCAGCAGCTTGAGTGGGGGGAATGAAAAACTGTTTTTT. Protein sequence: CASSLSGGNEKLFF.

The chain joins TRBV7-8 to TRBJ1-2, with 8 bases identical to TRBD1. The CDR3 has 15 residues. The V gene's germline CDR1 is SGHVS and CDR2 FQNEAQ. The V segment lost 2 bases and the J segment 2 bases; nucleotides outside the gene matches: 4. CDR3 sequence reads: CASSLRDRKNYGYTF. In nucleotides, the CDR3 is TGTGCCAGCAGCTTACGGGACAGGAAGAACTATGGCTACACCTTC.

V and J are TRBV24-1 and TRBJ2-3; 7 bases line up with TRBD1. With V trimmed by 2 bases and J by 4 bases, 8 bases remained unmatched. CDR3 length: 16 residues. Looked up from germline, CDR1 is KGHDR and CDR2 is SFDVKD. The CDR3 nucleotides read TGTGCCACCAGTGATTCGAGACAGGGATCTCCAGATACGCAGTATTTT. The encoded protein is CATSDSRQGSPDTQYF.

The CDR3 DNA is TGCGCCAGCAGCCAAGCAGGGGGCTTTGGTGGCTACACCTTC. This codes for CASSQAGGFGGYTF. The chain employs TRBV4-1 and TRBJ1-2, with 8 bases lining up with TRBD1. This CDR3 has 14 residues. Trimming removed 1 base from V and 7 bases from J; junction bases left unmatched: 5. Germline CDR1 MGHRA, CDR2 YSYEKL.

The CDR3 spells CASSHSGTRPYNEQFF. As DNA, the CDR3 is TGCGCCAGCAGCCATAGCGGGACCAGACCGTACAATGAGCAGTTCTTC. The chain is built from TRBV5-1 and TRBJ2-1, with 8 bases lining up with TRBD2. Per the germline V gene, CDR1 is SGHRS and CDR2 is YFSETQ. CDR3 length: 16 residues. V was clipped by 4 bases and J by 4 bases; unmatched bases: 10.

The V gene is TRBV5-1, the J gene TRBJ1-2; D perhaps matches TRBD1 (5 bases). CDR3 length equals 15 residues. CDR1 and CDR2 (germline): SGHRS, YFSETQ. V shed 4 bases and J shed 0 bases, with 13 bases lying between them. The CDR3 loop is CASSQDGGANYGYTF. Here the CDR3 DNA reads TGCGCCAGCAGCCAGGACGGGGGAGCTAACTATGGCTACACCTTC.

The chain combines TRBV7-3 with TRBJ1-2; D unclear. Germline V gene data show CDR1 as SGHTA and CDR2 as FQGTGA. Trimming took off 0 bases at V and 8 bases at J, with 10 bases between the two ends. The CDR3 runs to 13 residues. CDR3 in amino acids: CASSLTSRNGYTF. The CDR3 nucleotides read TGTGCCAGCAGCTTAACGTCGAGAAACGGCTACACCTTC.

The rearrangement links TRBV24-1 to TRBJ2-3, with 12 bases matching TRBD1. The CDR3 is 15 residues long. Trimming at V came to 5 bases and at J to 3 bases, leaving 2 bases not matched to a gene. Germline V gene data show CDR1 as KGHDR and CDR2 as SFDVKD. In DNA, the CDR3 is TGTGCCACCAGTGGGGGACAGGGGGCTACAGATACGCAGTATTTT. Amino acid sequence: CATSGGQGATDTQYF.

This chain links TRBV2 with TRBJ2-2; 9 bases align to TRBD2. V gave up 0 bases and J gave up 7 bases; unmatched junction bases: 6. This CDR3 spans 16 amino acids. The germline gives CDR1 SNHLY, CDR2 FYNNEI. The CDR3 region has the DNA TGTGCCAGCAGTGAAGCCTCTAGCGGGGTGGGCGGGGAGCTGTTTTTT. Residues: CASSEASSGVGGELFF. Variable domain in full (rest from reference TRBV2 and TRBJ2-2): EPEVTQTPSHQVTQMGQEVILRCVPISNHLYFYWYRQILGQKVEFLVSFYNNEISEKSEIFDDQFSVERPDGSNFTLKIRSTKLEDSAMYFCASSEASSGVGGELFFGEGSRLTVL.

The chain employs TRBV5-1 and TRBJ1-2, with D possibly TRBD1 on 6 matching bases. CDR1 SGHRS and CDR2 YFSETQ come from the germline V gene. There are 15 residues in the CDR3. V lost 0 bases and J lost 4, with 13 bases in between. The CDR3 loop is CASSLARGAGYGYTF. CDR3 nucleotides: TGCGCCAGCAGCTTGGCCCGGGGGGCTGGCTATGGCTACACCTTC.

The chain uses TRBV5-1 and TRBJ1-1, with 7 bases matching TRBD1. The V and J ends lost 3 bases and 6 bases, in that order; junction bases with no gene match: 8. CDR1 SGHRS and CDR2 YFSETQ come from the germline V gene. This CDR3 spans 14 amino acids. CDR3 amino acids: CASSSQGGHSEAFF. CDR3 DNA: TGCGCCAGCAGCTCGCAGGGGGGCCACTCTGAAGCTTTCTTT. Combining the CDR3 with reference TRBV5-1 and TRBJ1-1 gives the whole variable domain KAGVTQTPRYLIKTRGQQVTLSCSPISGHRSVSWYQQTPGQGLQFLFEYFSETQRNKGNFPGRFSGRQFSNSRSEMNVSTLELGDSALYLCASSSQGGHSEAFFGQGTRLTVV.

The J gene is TRBJ2-7, the V gene TRBV2; 15 bases map to TRBD2. Trimming took 1 base from V and 6 from J; bases not matched to a gene: 4. Germline-derived CDR1 and CDR2 are SNHLY and FYNNEI. The length of the CDR3 is 16 residues. Written as DNA, the CDR3 is TGTGCCAGCAGTGAAGTACCGGGACTAGCGGGAGGCGAGCAGTACTTC. It yields the protein CASSEVPGLAGGEQYF.

CDR3 bases: TGTGCCAGCAGCTTGTTGGGGCAGGAAGCTTTCTTT. Residues: CASSLLGQEAFF. This rearrangement joins TRBV5-4 to TRBJ1-1; tentatively, D is TRBD1 (5 bases). The CDR3 loop spans 12 amino acids. Germline-derived CDR1 and CDR2 are SGHNT and YYREEE (reference sequence). V lost 1 base and J lost 8, with 9 bases in between. Variable domain in full (rest from reference TRBV5-4 and TRBJ1-1): ETGVTQSPTHLIKTRGQQVTLRCSSQSGHNTVSWYQQALGQGPQFIFQYYREEENGRGNFPPRFSGLQFPNYSSELNVNALELDDSALYLCASSLLGQEAFFGQGTRLTVV.

This clone has just one count. This rearrangement joins TRBV21-1 to TRBJ1-4. TRBV21-1 is classified as a pseudogene. The CDR3 is 15 amino acids. The CDR3 coding sequence is TGTGCCAGCAGCAAAATTCGGGGTCCTAATGAAAAACTGTTTTTT. Encoded protein: CASSKIRGPNEKLFF.

This clone was observed a single time. V is TRBV5-5 and J is TRBJ2-5; 9 bases fit TRBD1. The germline CDR1 and CDR2 sequences are SGHKS and YYEKEE (reference sequence). This CDR3 is 14 amino acids long. After removal of 4 bases from V and 4 bases from J, the junction contained 5 bases not matched to a gene. This chain's CDR3 is CASSRGGQGETQYF. The DNA for the CDR3 is TGTGCCAGCAGCCGCGGGGGACAGGGAGAGACCCAGTACTTC.

This clone turned up a few times. V usage is TRBV2 and J usage is TRBJ1-6; TRBD1 aligns across 7 bases. Germline CDR1 SNHLY, CDR2 FYNNEI. Unmatched junction bases numbered 4, after V lost 3 bases and J lost 5 bases. The CDR3 is 15 residues long. The CDR3 DNA is TGTGCCAGCAGTGAGTTTACAGGGGATAATTCACCCCTCCACTTT. This gives the protein CASSEFTGDNSPLHF.

This chain connects TRBV6-5 to TRBJ1-5; weak D call: TRBD1 (6 bases). CDR3 length: 14 amino acids. In germline, CDR1 is MNHEY, CDR2 SVGAGI. V was pared by 0 bases and J by 4 bases, with 7 bases between. The CDR3, as DNA: TGTGCCAGCAGTTACTCCCAGGGGAATCAGCCCCAGCATTTT. Its protein product is CASSYSQGNQPQHF.

The DNA of the CDR3 is TGTGCCAGCAGCCCTACCCCTTCCAGCGATGGCTACACCTTC. Translating it yields CASSPTPSSDGYTF. V is TRBV9 and J is TRBJ1-2, with D unresolved. V lost 4 bases and J lost 6, with 16 bases in between. The CDR3 covers 14 residues. Looked up from germline, CDR1 is SGDLS and CDR2 is YYNGEE.

This clone has only one observation. This sequence joins TRBV2 and TRBJ1-4; tentatively, D is TRBD1 (5 bases). The CDR3 has 14 residues. Germline CDR1 SNHLY, CDR2 FYNNEI. Trimming took off 6 bases at V and 10 bases at J, with 18 bases between the two ends. CDR3 DNA sequence: TGTGCCAGCAGGGACAAGGCCGGCTTTGGAAAACTGTTTTTT. Residues: CASRDKAGFGKLFF.

The chain uses TRBV2 and TRBJ2-1; TRBD2 matches 7 bases. There are 14 residues in the CDR3. Trimming at V came to 3 bases and at J to 10 bases, leaving 9 bases not matched to a gene. Germline-derived CDR1 and CDR2 are SNHLY and FYNNEI. CDR3 coding DNA: TGTGCCAGCAGTGAGACGAAGCGGGATGGCGAGCAGTTCTTC. Encoded protein: CASSETKRDGEQFF.

The CDR3 DNA sequence: TGTGCCAGCAGTTCAGGGAAAAGCTCCTATAATTCACCCCTCCACTTT. The encoded protein is CASSSGKSSYNSPLHF. The chain couples TRBV6-5 to TRBJ1-6; TRBD1 is a possible D gene (5 bases). The germline V and J ends were trimmed by 4 bases and 0 bases, with 10 bases remaining between them. Germline V gives CDR1 MNHEY, CDR2 SVGAGI. The CDR3 extends over 16 amino acids.